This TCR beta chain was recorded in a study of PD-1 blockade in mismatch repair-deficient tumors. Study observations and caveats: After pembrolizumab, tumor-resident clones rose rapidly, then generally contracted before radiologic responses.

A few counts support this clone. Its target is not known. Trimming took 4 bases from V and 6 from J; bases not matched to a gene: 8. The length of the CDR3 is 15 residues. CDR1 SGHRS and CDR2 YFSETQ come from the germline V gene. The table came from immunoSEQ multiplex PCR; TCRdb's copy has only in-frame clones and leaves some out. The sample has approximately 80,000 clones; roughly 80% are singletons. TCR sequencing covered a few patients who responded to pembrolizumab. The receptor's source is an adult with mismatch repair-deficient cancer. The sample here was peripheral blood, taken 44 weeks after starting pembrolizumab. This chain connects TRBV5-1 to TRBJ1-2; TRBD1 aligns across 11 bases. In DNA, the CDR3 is TGCGCCAGCAGCCCTGGGACAGGGGGATGGCATGGCTACACCTTC. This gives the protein CASSPGTGGWHGYTF.